The 8 T cell receptor beta chains reported below all come from one sample, sequenced in a study of blood T cell repertoires in COVID-19. Clones were read by immunoSEQ multiplex PCR, and TCRdb kept only the in-frame ones, dropping some. The repertoire holds 200,000 to 250,000 clones, approximately 89% seen once, with about 4.8% in the top ten. Specimen: peripheral blood. These TCRs come from a woman aged 40 to 50 with acute or convalescent COVID-19.

The chain links TRBV19 to TRBJ2-2; perhaps TRBD2 as D (5 bases). The CDR3 extends over 16 amino acids. From germline, CDR1 is LNHDA and CDR2 SQIVND (reference sequence). The V and J ends lost 3 bases and 0 bases respectively, with 11 bases between them. The CDR3, as DNA: TGTGCCAGTAGTATTCGAGGGTTCGCGAACACCGGGGAGCTGTTTTTT. Translating it yields CASSIRGFANTGELFF.

This chain joins TRBV11-2 and TRBJ1-2, with 7 nucleotides matching TRBD1. The trim removed 1 base at V and 3 bases at J, leaving 8 bases unmatched. Germline CDR1 is SGHAT and CDR2 is FQNNGV. CDR3 size: 16 residues. CDR3 coding DNA: TGTGCCAGCAGCTTAGGTGGTACAGGGGAGTACTATGGCTACACCTTC. This encodes CASSLGGTGEYYGYTF.

The CDR3 DNA reads TGTGCCAGCAGTTCTCTGGGACCCCAGGGGGAAGAGACCCAGTACTTC. This sequence encodes CASSSLGPQGEETQYF. The chain couples TRBV27 to TRBJ2-5; TRBD1 agrees at 7 bases. CDR1 is MNHEY and CDR2 is SMNVEV in the germline V gene (reference sequence). The junction had 11 bases not matched to a gene; V was cut back by 4 bases and J by 3 bases. The CDR3 totals 16 residues.

The chain carries TRBV11-2 and TRBJ1-1; no clear D. The ends were cut back, 3 bases at V and 0 bases at J, with 11 bases in the middle. Germline lookup yields CDR1 SGHAT and CDR2 FQNNGV. CDR3 length equals 15 residues. The CDR3 sequence: CASSFNREVNTEAFF. Written as DNA, the CDR3 is TGTGCCAGCAGCTTTAATAGAGAGGTGAACACTGAAGCTTTCTTT.

The V and J genes are TRBV10-1 and TRBJ2-3; TRBD2 matches 8 bases. CDR3 size: 16 residues. Trimming took 3 bases from V and 0 from J; bases not matched to a gene: 5. Germline CDR1 is WNHNN and CDR2 is SYGVQD (reference sequence). DNA for the CDR3: TGCGCCAGCAGTGAAGTCGGGGGGGGTAGCACAGATACGCAGTATTTT. This sequence encodes CASSEVGGGSTDTQYF.

For this clone: A much larger clone lies one base from this, so it may be a read error. The chain has TRBV6-1 and TRBJ1-2; 8 bases align to TRBD1. Trimming took 2 bases from V and 2 from J; bases not matched to a gene: 1. Germline CDR1 reads MNHNS; CDR2 reads SASEGT. This CDR3 has 14 amino acids. This CDR3 is CASSEQGANYGYTF. The CDR3 nucleotides read TGTGCCAGCAGTGAACAGGGGGCGAACTATGGCTACACCTTC.

This clone turned up a few times. This sequence joins TRBV6-4 and TRBJ2-3; 8 bases agree with TRBD2. Germline-derived CDR1 and CDR2 are MRHNA and SNTAGT. The junction had 15 bases not matched to a gene; V was cut back by 5 bases and J by 5 bases. This CDR3 comprises 17 residues. CDR3 DNA sequence: TGTGCCAGCAGTCCTAACTCACTAGCGGATAGCGTAGATACGCAGTATTTT. It yields the protein CASSPNSLADSVDTQYF.

This chain links TRBV12-3 or TRBV12-4 with TRBJ1-5; D gene uncertain. CDR3 length: 13 residues. V was pared by 4 bases and J by 6 bases, with 10 bases between. CDR3 DNA: TGTGCCAGCAGTTCCTCCCCCAGTCAGCCCCAGCATTTT. It encodes CASSSSPSQPQHF.